Given below is one T cell receptor beta chain in context. Germline CDR1 reads LNHDA; CDR2 reads SQIVND (reference sequence). V lost 3 bases to trimming and J lost 0 bases, with 18 bases between them. The CDR3 is made up of 18 amino acids. In the original analysis: Reference gene primer amplification in the assay estimated nucleated cell counts. Sequencing used immunoSEQ multiplex PCR; TCRdb keeps in-frame clones, though not all of them. For V, J and clone size, that table is used; D and trimming come from the DNA. The table lists roughly 130,000 clones, over 60% of them singletons. The entry originates in a study of blood T cell repertoires in COVID-19. Looking at the study overall: COVID-19 samples collected from the United States, Italy and Spain covered acute and convalescent phases.

Sequenced: peripheral blood. The TCR sequence derives from an elderly man with acute or convalescent COVID-19. The chain carries TRBV19 and TRBJ1-3, with TRBD1 as a possible D gene (5 bases). The CDR3 coding sequence is TGTGCCAGTAGTATTGTAGCTCCGCGACAGAGCTCTGGAAACACCATATATTTT. It codes for CASSIVAPRQSSGNTIYF.